This T cell receptor beta chain was captured by sequencing in a study of OX40 agonist ivuxolimab in advanced cancers. Whole-study findings and limits: Partly responding patients at 0.1-3.0 mg/kg showed some of the smallest clonal expansion. Averaged across samples, CD8+ T cells carried more expanded clones than CD4+ did. The study observed clonal expansion of CD4+ and CD8+ blood T cells by week 6 at 0.1 to 3.0 mg/kg.

With regard to this clone: Its antigen remains unidentified.

Using immunoSEQ multiplex PCR, the repertoire was profiled, and TCRdb retains in-frame clones only, with some absent. The sample consists of tens of thousands of clones, around 85% of them appearing once. Baseline, cycle 4 day 1, and cycle 7 day 1 were the blood sampling points. The CDR3 runs to 14 residues. Looked up from germline, CDR1 is ENHRY and CDR2 is SYGVKD. J was trimmed by 6 bases and V by 6 bases; bases with no gene match: 10. This clonotype was obtained from an adult with an advanced solid tumor such as melanoma, head and neck, liver or kidney cancer. This specimen consisted of CD4+ or CD8+ T cells sorted from blood, obtained in a trial of the OX40 agonist ivuxolimab. The chain joins TRBV10-3 to TRBJ2-7, with 8 bases fitting TRBD1. The CDR3 region is CAIRDRPGGGEQYF. In DNA, the CDR3 is TGTGCCATCAGAGATAGACCAGGGGGCGGCGAGCAGTACTTC.